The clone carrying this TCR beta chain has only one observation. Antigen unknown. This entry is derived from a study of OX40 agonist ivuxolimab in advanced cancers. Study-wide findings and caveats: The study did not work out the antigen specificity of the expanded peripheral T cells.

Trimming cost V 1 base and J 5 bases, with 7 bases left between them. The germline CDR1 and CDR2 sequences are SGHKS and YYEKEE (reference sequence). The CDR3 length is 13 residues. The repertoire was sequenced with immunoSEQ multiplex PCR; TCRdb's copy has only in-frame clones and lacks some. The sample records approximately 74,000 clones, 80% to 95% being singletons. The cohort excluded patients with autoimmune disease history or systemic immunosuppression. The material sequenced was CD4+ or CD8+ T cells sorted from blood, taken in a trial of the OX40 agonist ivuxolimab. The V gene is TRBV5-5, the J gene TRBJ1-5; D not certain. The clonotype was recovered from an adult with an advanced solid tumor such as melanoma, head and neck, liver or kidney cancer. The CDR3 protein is CASSLLWDQPQHF. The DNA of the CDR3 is TGTGCCAGCAGCTTGCTGTGGGATCAGCCCCAGCATTTT.